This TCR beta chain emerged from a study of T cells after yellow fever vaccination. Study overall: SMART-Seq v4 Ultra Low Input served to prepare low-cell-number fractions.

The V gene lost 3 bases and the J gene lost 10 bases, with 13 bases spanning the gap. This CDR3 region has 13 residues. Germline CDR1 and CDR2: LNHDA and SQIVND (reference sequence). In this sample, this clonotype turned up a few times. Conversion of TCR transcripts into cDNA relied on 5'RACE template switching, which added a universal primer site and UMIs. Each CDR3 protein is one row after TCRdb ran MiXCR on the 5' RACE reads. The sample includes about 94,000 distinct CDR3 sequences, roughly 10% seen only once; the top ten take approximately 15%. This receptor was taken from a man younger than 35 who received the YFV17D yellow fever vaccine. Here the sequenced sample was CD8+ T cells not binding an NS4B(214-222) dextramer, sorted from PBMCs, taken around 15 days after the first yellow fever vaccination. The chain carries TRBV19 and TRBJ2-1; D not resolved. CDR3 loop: CASSIRASWEQFF. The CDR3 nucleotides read TGTGCCAGTAGTATTCGGGCCTCATGGGAGCAGTTCTTC.